The 18 T cell receptor beta chains below all came from one sample that was sequenced in a study of T cell responses to AZD1222 COVID-19 vaccine. TCRdb's copy holds only in-frame clones and misses some; the assay was immunoSEQ multiplex PCR. This table holds 130,000 to 150,000 clones, 80% to 95% found once. The source material was peripheral blood, sampled on day 0 of AZD1222 vaccination. Every receptor here comes from an adult in good health.

V usage is TRBV28 and J usage is TRBJ1-5; TRBD1 matches 7 bases. Germline V gives CDR1 MDHEN, CDR2 SYDVKM. The CDR3 has 16 amino acids. Unmatched junction bases numbered 9, after V lost 5 bases and J lost 2 bases. The CDR3 DNA reads as TGTGCCAGCAGTCCACTCAGGGGGGAGGGCAATCAGCCCCAGCATTTT. Its translation is CASSPLRGEGNQPQHF. Full variable domain (remainder filled in from reference TRBV28 and TRBJ1-5): DVKVTQSSRYLVKRTGEKVFLECVQDMDHENMFWYRQDPGLGLRLIYFSYDVKMKEKGDIPEGYSVSREKKERFSLILESASTNQTSMYLCASSPLRGEGNQPQHFGDGTRLSIL.

The rearrangement joins TRBV30 to TRBJ2-1; D gene uncertain. The germline V gene encodes CDR1 GTSNPN and CDR2 SVGIG (reference sequence). Trimming cost V 4 bases and J 4 bases, with 8 bases left between them. This CDR3 contains 12 residues. The CDR3 region has the DNA TGTGCCTGGAAGGCCACGTACAATGAGCAGTTCTTC. As protein: CAWKATYNEQFF.

This chain connects TRBV6-5 to TRBJ2-1; 12 positions agree with TRBD2. With V trimmed by 5 bases and J by 9 bases, 8 bases remained unmatched. The CDR3 extends over 15 amino acids. Germline CDR1 MNHEY, CDR2 SVGAGI. In DNA, the CDR3 is TGTGCCAGCAGTCCGTTTACTAGCGGGAGGTTTGAGCAGTTCTTC. Its translation: CASSPFTSGRFEQFF.

J is TRBJ1-2 and V is TRBV6-2 or TRBV6-3, with TRBD1 as a possible D gene (5 bases). The CDR3 is 15 amino acids. The germline CDR1 and CDR2 sequences are MNHEY and SVGEGT. Trimming took off 3 bases at V and 4 bases at J, with 15 bases between the two ends. CDR3 sequence: CASSYAGAGLYGYTF. The DNA of the CDR3 is TGTGCCAGCAGTTATGCTGGGGCCGGGCTCTATGGCTACACCTTC.

V gene TRBV11-2 combines with J gene TRBJ2-1, with TRBD2 as a possible D gene (6 bases). V was pared by 5 bases and J by 5 bases, with 13 bases between. Germline CDR1 and CDR2: SGHAT and FQNNGV. The CDR3 has 14 amino acids. This CDR3 reads CASSTSGSNNEQFF. The CDR3 DNA sequence: TGTGCCAGCAGCACCAGCGGGTCCAACAATGAGCAGTTCTTC.

The rearrangement uses TRBV5-1 and TRBJ2-5; 7 nucleotides match TRBD1. CDR1 is SGHRS, CDR2 YFSETQ, per germline. J gave up 2 bases and V 7 bases, and 11 bases lay outside the gene matches. The CDR3 has 15 amino acids. The CDR3 nucleotides read TGCGCCAGCTCCACCGGGACAGCTATGCAAGAGACCCAGTACTTC. Amino acid sequence: CASSTGTAMQETQYF.

The rearrangement joins TRBV4-2 to TRBJ2-2; TRBD2 matches at 7 bases. Trimming at V came to 3 bases and at J to 6 bases, leaving 13 bases not matched to a gene. The CDR3 has 17 amino acids. Per germline, CDR1 LGHNA and CDR2 YNFKEQ. Here the CDR3 reads CASSQRPGRGDSGELFF. CDR3 bases: TGTGCCAGCAGCCAGCGACCGGGACGGGGGGATTCCGGGGAGCTGTTTTTT.

The chain employs TRBV14 and TRBJ1-1; D call uncertain. Trimming took off 8 bases at V and 0 bases at J, with 10 bases between the two ends. Germline V gene sequence: CDR1 SGHDN, CDR2 FVKESK. This CDR3 has 13 amino acids. CDR3 amino acids: CASAVQLNTEAFF. CDR3 nucleotide sequence: TGTGCCAGCGCGGTCCAGTTGAACACTGAAGCTTTCTTT. The full variable domain, with the rest looked up from reference TRBV14 and TRBJ1-1, is EAGVTQFPSHSVIEKGQTVTLRCDPISGHDNLYWYRRVMGKEIKFLLHFVKESKQDESGMPNNRFLAERTGGTYSTLKVQPAELEDSGVYFCASAVQLNTEAFFGQGTRLTVV.

The chain couples TRBV28 to TRBJ1-3; no clear D. Trimming took 6 bases from V and 4 from J, leaving 7 bases between them. Germline V lookup: CDR1 MDHEN, CDR2 SYDVKM. This CDR3 region has 12 residues. CDR3 bases: TGTGCCAGCAGCTTTCCCGGAAACACCATATATTTT. It is translated as CASSFPGNTIYF.

The gene calls are TRBV6-2 or TRBV6-3 and TRBJ1-6; 8 nucleotides match TRBD1. Trimming at V came to 6 bases and at J to 10 bases, leaving 11 bases not matched to a gene. The germline V gene encodes CDR1 MNHEY and CDR2 SVGEGT. This CDR3 has 15 amino acids. The CDR3 DNA reads as TGTGCCAGCAGCCTGGGACAGGCCTTCGAGTCACCCCTCCACTTT. Translation: CASSLGQAFESPLHF.

The chain joins TRBV28 to TRBJ1-3; D remains ambiguous. V was cut by 4 bases and J by 4 bases, with 11 bases left in between. CDR1 and CDR2 from the germline V gene are MDHEN and SYDVKM. The CDR3 runs to 14 residues. The CDR3, as DNA: TGTGCCAGCAGTTATGATGCGTCAGGAAACACCATATATTTT. Protein sequence: CASSYDASGNTIYF.

This sequence joins TRBV4-2 and TRBJ1-4, with unresolved D. CDR3 size: 15 residues. Germline-derived CDR1 and CDR2 are LGHNA and YNFKEQ. V was cut by 0 bases and J by 4 bases, with 9 bases left in between. The CDR3 region has the DNA TGTGCCAGCAGCCAAGAAAAAGGAGTTAATGAAAAACTGTTTTTT. It specifies CASSQEKGVNEKLFF.

J is TRBJ2-1 and V is TRBV24-1; 8 bases map to TRBD2. The length of the CDR3 is 15 residues. V was pared by 8 bases and J by 5 bases, with 10 bases of the junction left unmatched. CDR1 is KGHDR, CDR2 SFDVKD, per germline. The CDR3 spells CATNEGLGFDNEQFF. The CDR3 nucleotides are TGTGCCACCAATGAGGGACTAGGTTTCGACAATGAGCAGTTCTTC.

The V and J genes are TRBV4-1 and TRBJ1-6; D is ambiguous. Per the germline V gene, CDR1 is MGHRA and CDR2 is YSYEKL. CDR3 length: 15 amino acids. Deletions cut 1 base from V and 7 bases from J, with 11 bases between. The CDR3 sequence: CASSQAAAVNSPLHF. In DNA, the CDR3 is TGCGCCAGCAGCCAAGCGGCGGCAGTGAATTCACCCCTCCACTTT.

The CDR3 loop is CASSLRQGAGNEQFF. CDR3 bases: TGTGCCAGCAGTCTCAGACAGGGGGCAGGGAATGAGCAGTTCTTC. The rearrangement joins TRBV28 to TRBJ2-1; TRBD1 agrees at 10 bases. V shed 5 bases, J shed 7 bases, and the junction held 8 bases outside the gene matches. CDR1 and CDR2 from the germline V gene are MDHEN and SYDVKM. The CDR3 covers 15 residues.

The chain joins TRBV21-1 to TRBJ2-7. TRBV21-1 is tagged as a pseudogene. The CDR3 has 14 residues. The CDR3 here is CATWSWGRTYEQYF. CDR3 DNA sequence: TGTGCCACTTGGTCGTGGGGGAGAACCTACGAGCAGTACTTC.

The chain links TRBV5-1 to TRBJ1-2, with 8 positions matching TRBD1. Germline V gene data show CDR1 as SGHRS and CDR2 as YFSETQ. The ends lost 5 bases at V and 6 bases at J; junction bases unmatched: 6. The CDR3 spans 13 residues. In nucleotides, the CDR3 is TGCGCCAGCAGAGGACAGGGCGACAATGGCTACACCTTC. The encoded protein is CASRGQGDNGYTF.

The V and J genes are TRBV15 and TRBJ2-7; a possible D gene is TRBD1 (6 bases). CDR3 size: 15 residues. Germline V gene lookup returns CDR1 LNHNV and CDR2 YYDKDF (reference sequence). V dropped 5 bases and J dropped 5 bases, with 19 bases sitting between them. CDR3 amino acids: CATSPPGQEFHEQYF. CDR3 DNA: TGTGCCACCAGCCCCCCGGGACAAGAATTCCACGAGCAGTACTTC.